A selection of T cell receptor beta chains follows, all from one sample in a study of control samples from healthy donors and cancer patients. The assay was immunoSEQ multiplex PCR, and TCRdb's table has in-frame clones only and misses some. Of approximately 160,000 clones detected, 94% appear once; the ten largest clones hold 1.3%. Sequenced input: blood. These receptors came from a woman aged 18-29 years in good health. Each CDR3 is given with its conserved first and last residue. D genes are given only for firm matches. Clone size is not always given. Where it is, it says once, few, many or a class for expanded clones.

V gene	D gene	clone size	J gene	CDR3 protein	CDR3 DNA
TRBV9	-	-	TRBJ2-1	CASSPIDRYNEQFF	TGTGCCAGCAGCCCCATTGACCGATACAATGAGCAGTTCTTC
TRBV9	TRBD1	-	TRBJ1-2	CASSGTGALSYGYTF	TGTGCCAGCAGCGGTACAGGGGCCCTATCCTATGGCTACACCTTC
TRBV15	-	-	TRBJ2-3	CATSRDGQKSTDTQYF	TGTGCCACCAGCAGAGATGGACAGAAGAGCACAGATACGCAGTATTTT
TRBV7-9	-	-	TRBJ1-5	CASSFGGINQPQHF	TGTGCCAGCAGCTTTGGAGGGATCAATCAGCCCCAGCATTTT
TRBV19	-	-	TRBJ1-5	CASSPYRILNQPQHF	TGTGCCAGTAGCCCTTATAGAATACTGAATCAGCCCCAGCATTTT
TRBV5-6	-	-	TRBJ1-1	CASSRNRVENTEAFF	TGTGCCAGCAGCCGAAACAGGGTGGAGAACACTGAAGCTTTCTTT
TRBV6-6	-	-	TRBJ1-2	CASSFRNGYTF	TGTGCCAGCAGTTTCAGAAATGGCTACACCTTC
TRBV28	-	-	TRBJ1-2	CASSLGASDYGYTF	TGTGCCAGCAGTCTGGGGGCCTCCGACTATGGCTACACCTTC
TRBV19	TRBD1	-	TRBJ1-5	CASSRDSQYSNQPQHF	TGTGCCAGTAGTAGGGACAGCCAATATAGCAATCAGCCCCAGCATTTT
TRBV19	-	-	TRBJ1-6	CASSDTKRSAYNSPLHF	TGTGCCAGTAGTGACACGAAGCGGAGCGCCTATAATTCACCCCTCCACTTT
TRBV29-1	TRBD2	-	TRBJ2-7	CSARLAGVDEQYF	TGCAGCGCTCGACTAGCGGGAGTGGACGAGCAGTACTTC
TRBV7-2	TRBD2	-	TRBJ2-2	CASSFSGGPSGELFF	TGTGCCAGCAGCTTTAGCGGGGGGCCTAGCGGGGAGCTGTTTTTT
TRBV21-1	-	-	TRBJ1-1	CASSHKAGSVYFTEAFF	TGTGCCAGCAGCCACAAAGCGGGGTCAGTGTATTTCACTGAAGCTTTCTTT
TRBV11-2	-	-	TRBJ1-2	CASSLEDGFGYTF	TGTGCCAGCAGCTTAGAGGACGGGTTCGGCTACACCTTC
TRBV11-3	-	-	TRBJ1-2	CASSLEVRLGASYGYTF	TGTGCCAGCAGCTTAGAGGTGCGGTTGGGGGCGTCCTATGGCTACACCTTC
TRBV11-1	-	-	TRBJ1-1	CASSLGTHSGAEAFF	TGTGCCAGCAGCTTAGGAACACATTCAGGGGCTGAAGCTTTCTTT
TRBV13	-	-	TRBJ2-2	CASSLREREPGELFF	TGTGCCAGCAGCTTACGGGAGAGGGAACCCGGGGAGCTGTTTTTT
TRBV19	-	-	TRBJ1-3	CASSILGSARYSGNTIYF	TGTGCCAGTAGTATTTTGGGGTCAGCCCGATACTCTGGAAACACCATATATTTT
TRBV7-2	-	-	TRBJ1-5	CASSSLPYSNQPQHF	TGTGCCAGCAGCTCCTTACCTTATAGCAATCAGCCCCAGCATTTT
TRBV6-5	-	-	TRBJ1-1	CASSYSNGKVAFF	TGTGCCAGCAGTTACTCCAACGGGAAAGTGGCTTTCTTT
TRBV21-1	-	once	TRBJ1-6	CASSKKGVAPLHF	TGTGCCAGCAGCAAAAAAGGGGTGGCACCCCTCCACTTT
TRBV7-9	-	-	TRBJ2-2	CASSTQGTGELFF	TGTGCCAGCAGCACCCAGGGCACCGGGGAGCTGTTTTTT
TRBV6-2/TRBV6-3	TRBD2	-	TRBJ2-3	CASSYWGGRVTDTQYF	TGTGCCAGCAGTTACTGGGGAGGGCGGGTTACAGATACGCAGTATTTT
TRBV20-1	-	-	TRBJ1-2	CSAHRDSGYTF	TGCAGTGCTCACAGGGATAGTGGCTACACCTTC
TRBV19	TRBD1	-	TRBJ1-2	CASSIPGQATSTYGYTF	TGTGCCAGTAGTATCCCGGGACAGGCGACTTCTACCTATGGCTACACCTTC
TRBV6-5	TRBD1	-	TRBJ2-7	CASSQPKTGSYEQYF	TGTGCCAGCAGTCAACCCAAGACAGGGTCCTACGAGCAGTACTTC
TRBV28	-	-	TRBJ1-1	CASSFWAAPEAFF	TGTGCCAGCAGTTTTTGGGCAGCGCCTGAAGCTTTCTTT
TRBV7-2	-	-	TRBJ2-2	CASSLDRSGGELFF	TGTGCCAGCAGCTTAGATCGGTCGGGCGGGGAGCTGTTTTTT
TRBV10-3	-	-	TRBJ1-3	CATGTAGNTIYF	TGTGCCACTGGGACGGCTGGAAACACCATATATTTT
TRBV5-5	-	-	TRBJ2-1	CASSTVTGTPRGNEQFF	TGTGCCAGCAGCACAGTAACGGGGACCCCCAGGGGCAATGAGCAGTTCTTC
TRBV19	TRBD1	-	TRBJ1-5	CASTGTVLSQPQHF	TGTGCCAGTACGGGGACAGTCCTCAGTCAGCCCCAGCATTTT
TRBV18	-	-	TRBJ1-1	CASSPSGQPTEAFF	TGTGCCAGCTCACCTTCTGGACAACCCACTGAAGCTTTCTTT
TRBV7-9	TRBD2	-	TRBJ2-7	CASSLYVAASGPISYEQYF	TGTGCCAGCAGCTTATATGTTGCGGCTAGCGGCCCGATTTCGTACGAGCAGTACTTC
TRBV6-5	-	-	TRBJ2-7	CASRFRSRFDYEQYF	TGTGCCAGCCGTTTTCGGAGCAGATTTGACTACGAGCAGTACTTC
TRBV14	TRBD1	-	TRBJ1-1	CASSPRTGSGTEAFF	TGTGCCAGCAGCCCAAGGACAGGGAGTGGCACTGAAGCTTTCTTT
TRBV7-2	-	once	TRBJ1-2	CASSFQYAYGYTF	TGTGCCAGCAGCTTTCAGTACGCATATGGCTACACCTTC
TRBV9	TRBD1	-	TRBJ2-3	CASSPSGTVNTQYF	TGTGCCAGCAGCCCTAGTGGGACAGTCAATACGCAGTATTTT
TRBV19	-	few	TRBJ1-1	CASSIQNRGVGAEAFF	TGTGCCAGTAGTATACAGAATCGGGGGGTGGGCGCTGAAGCTTTCTTT
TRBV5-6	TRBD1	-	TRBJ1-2	CASSLGQGVHGYTF	TGTGCCAGCAGCTTAGGACAGGGTGTACATGGCTACACCTTC
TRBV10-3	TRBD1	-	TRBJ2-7	CAISESTTGDEQYF	TGTGCCATCAGTGAGTCTACGACAGGGGACGAGCAGTACTTC
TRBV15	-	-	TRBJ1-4	CATSRGVANEKLFF	TGTGCCACCAGCAGGGGCGTGGCTAATGAAAAACTGTTTTTT
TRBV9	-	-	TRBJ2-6	CASSDVSGANVLTF	TGTGCCAGCAGCGATGTCTCTGGGGCCAACGTCCTGACTTTC
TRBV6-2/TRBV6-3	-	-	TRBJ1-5	CASSYSYLSVRNQPQHF	TGTGCCAGCAGTTACTCCTATCTATCGGTTCGCAATCAGCCCCAGCATTTT
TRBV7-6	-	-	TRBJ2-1	CASSLGPRGGHNEQFF	TGTGCCAGCAGCTTAGGCCCCAGGGGCGGACACAATGAGCAGTTCTTC
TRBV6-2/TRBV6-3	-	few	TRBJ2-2	CASSPQGLTGELFF	TGTGCCAGCAGTCCACAGGGTTTAACCGGGGAGCTGTTTTTT
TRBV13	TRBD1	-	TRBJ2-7	CASSPARTGPYEQYF	TGTGCCAGCAGCCCCGCACGGACAGGGCCTTACGAGCAGTACTTC
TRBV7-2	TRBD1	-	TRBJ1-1	CASSSRQGRLNTEAFF	TGTGCCAGCAGCTCGAGACAGGGGAGGTTGAACACTGAAGCTTTCTTT
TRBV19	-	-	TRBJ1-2	CASRQANYGYTF	TGTGCTTCTCGGCAGGCCAACTATGGCTACACCTTC